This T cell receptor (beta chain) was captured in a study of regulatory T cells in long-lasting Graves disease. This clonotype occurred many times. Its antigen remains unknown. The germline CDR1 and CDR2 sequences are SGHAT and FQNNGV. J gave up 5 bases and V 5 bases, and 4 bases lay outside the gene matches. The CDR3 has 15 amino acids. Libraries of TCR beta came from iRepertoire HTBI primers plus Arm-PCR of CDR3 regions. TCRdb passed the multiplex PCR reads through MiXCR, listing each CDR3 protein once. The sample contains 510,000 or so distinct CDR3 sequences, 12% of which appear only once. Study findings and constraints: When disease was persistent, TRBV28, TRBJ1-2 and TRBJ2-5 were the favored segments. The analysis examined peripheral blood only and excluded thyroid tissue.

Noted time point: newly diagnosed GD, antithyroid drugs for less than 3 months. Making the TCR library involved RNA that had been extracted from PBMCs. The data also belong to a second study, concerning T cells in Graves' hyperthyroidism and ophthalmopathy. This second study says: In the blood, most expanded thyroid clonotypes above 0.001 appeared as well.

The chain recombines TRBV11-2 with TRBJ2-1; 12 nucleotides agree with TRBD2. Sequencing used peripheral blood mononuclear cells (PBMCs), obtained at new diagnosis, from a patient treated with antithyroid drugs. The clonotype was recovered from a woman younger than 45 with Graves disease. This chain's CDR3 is CASSGLAGIDNEQFF. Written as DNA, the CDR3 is TGTGCCAGCAGCGGACTAGCGGGAATAGACAATGAGCAGTTCTTC.